Detailed here is one TCR beta chain. This sample was included in a study of cytomegalovirus exposure and HLA in healthy donors. PCR used 60 Vbeta primers and 13 Jbeta primers. Data came from immunoSEQ multiplex PCR; TCRdb stores just in-frame clones and leaves some out. The profile shows under 200,000 clones, 55% to 65% of them singletons. Germline lookup yields CDR1 SGHRS and CDR2 YFSETQ. Trimming pared 0 bases from V and 3 bases from J, leaving 6 bases between. This CDR3 region has 13 residues. The source of this sequence is a man aged 35-49 years in good health and CMV-seronegative. V and J are TRBV5-1 and TRBJ1-1; no firm D call. Sequenced sample: PBMCs. CDR3 nucleotide sequence: TGCGCCAGCAGCTTGGGCGGAGACACTGAAGCTTTCTTT. As protein: CASSLGGDTEAFF.